This T cell receptor (beta chain) was documented in a study of blood T cell repertoires in COVID-19. Study details: The samples span acute and convalescent COVID-19 from the United States, Italy and Spain. Sample material is recorded as cDNA or gDNA derived from T cells, B-cell-depleted T cells, or PBMCs.

In the original processing: Nucleated cell counts were estimated from reference gene primer amplification. Sequencing used immunoSEQ multiplex PCR; TCRdb keeps in-frame clones, though not all of them. Clone size and the V and J calls come from that table; the DNA yielded D and trimming. This table has about 160,000 clones, about 85% appearing once. The CDR3 is 15 amino acids. The J segment lost 3 bases and the V segment lost 4 bases, leaving 7 bases of the junction unmatched. In germline, CDR1 is SGHNT, CDR2 YYREEE (reference sequence). The TCR originated in a woman in her sixties with active or convalescent COVID-19. The chain links TRBV5-4 to TRBJ2-1; 7 nucleotides align to TRBD2. Sequencing was done on a sample of peripheral blood. The CDR3 loop reads CASSLDQRGYNEQFF. The CDR3 region has the DNA TGTGCCAGCAGCCTGGACCAGCGGGGCTACAATGAGCAGTTCTTC.